These 21 T cell receptor beta chains came from one sample sequenced in a study of CD8 T cells in Susac syndrome. Roughly 0.45 to 1 ug RNA was reverse transcribed with random hexamers. TCRdb reanalysed the immunoSEQ multiplex PCR reads using MiXCR and keeps one entry per CDR3 protein. The sample has 150,000 to 200,000 distinct CDR3 sequences, around 96% seen once. The sequencing input was CD4+ T cells from PBMCs. These receptor sequences come from a human donor in good health.

The chain is built from TRBV20-1 and TRBJ2-5, with 11 positions matching TRBD2. The CDR3 runs 17 residues. Germline trimming cut 0 bases from V and 2 bases from J; bases unmatched to any gene: 8. Germline loops: CDR1 DFQATT, CDR2 SNEGSKA (reference sequence). DNA for the CDR3: TGCAGTGCTAGAGATCAACTAGCGGGGGCGCATCAAGAGACCCAGTACTTC. Translation: CSARDQLAGAHQETQYF.

The chain combines TRBV7-9 with TRBJ1-2; D possibly corresponds to TRBD1 (5 bases). Per germline, CDR1 SEHNR and CDR2 FQNEAQ (reference sequence). Trimming pared 5 bases from V and 8 bases from J, leaving 15 bases between. The CDR3 spans 13 residues. The CDR3 bases are TGTGCCAGCAGCCCAGGGATGGGGTCCGGCTACACCTTC. This codes for CASSPGMGSGYTF. Full variable domain (outside the CDR3, taken from reference TRBV7-9 and TRBJ1-2): DTGVSQNPRHKITKRGQNVTFRCDPISEHNRLYWYRQTLGQGPEFLTYFQNEAQLEKSRLLSDRFSAERPKGSFSTLEIQRTEQGDSAMYLCASSPGMGSGYTFGSGTRLTVV.

The chain joins TRBV9 to TRBJ2-4; 8 bases fit TRBD1. Germline CDR1 is SGDLS and CDR2 is YYNGEE. The ends lost 3 bases at V and 5 bases at J; junction bases unmatched: 7. The CDR3 covers 15 residues. CDR3 amino acids: CASSDGGQDQNIQYF. The CDR3 coding sequence is TGTGCCAGCAGCGATGGGGGACAGGACCAAAACATTCAGTACTTC.

The chain couples TRBV20-1 to TRBJ2-5, with D perhaps matching TRBD1 (6 bases). This CDR3 has 13 residues. Germline V gives CDR1 DFQATT, CDR2 SNEGSKA (reference sequence). With 8 bases removed from V and 1 base from J, the gap between germline ends came to 14 bases. The CDR3 bases are TGCAGTCTTGGGACAACCGCCCAAGAGACCCAGTACTTC. As protein: CSLGTTAQETQYF.

J is TRBJ2-1 and V is TRBV20-1; the D gene is possibly TRBD2 (6 bases). CDR1 is DFQATT, CDR2 SNEGSKA, per germline (reference sequence). The V gene lost 2 bases and the J gene lost 0 bases, with 14 bases spanning the gap. The CDR3 length is 16 residues. The CDR3 DNA sequence: TGCAGTGCTAGATTACTCACAGCGGGCTCCTACAATGAGCAGTTCTTC. Amino acids: CSARLLTAGSYNEQFF.

The genes are TRBV7-2 and TRBJ1-5; TRBD1 agrees at 7 bases. V shed 2 bases, J shed 0 bases, and the junction held 7 bases outside the gene matches. This CDR3 region has 17 residues. Germline V gene data show CDR1 as SGHTA and CDR2 as FQGNSA. DNA of the CDR3: TGTGCCAGCAGCTTATCCCCGGGGACAGCTAGCAATCAGCCCCAGCATTTT. Its protein is CASSLSPGTASNQPQHF.

The rearrangement joins TRBV5-1 to TRBJ1-1; a weak D match, TRBD1 (6 bases). V was pared by 1 base and J by 1 base, with 8 bases between. This CDR3 has 14 residues. Germline V gene data show CDR1 as SGHRS and CDR2 as YFSETQ. The CDR3 loop reads CASSLIGGNTEAFF. The CDR3 DNA is TGCGCCAGCAGCTTGATAGGGGGGAACACTGAAGCTTTCTTT.

The CDR3 spells CSVRGQGHPAFF. CDR3 coding DNA: TGCAGCGTGCGGGGACAGGGACATCCCGCTTTCTTT. The V and J genes are TRBV29-1 and TRBJ1-1, with TRBD1 identical over 9 bases. The germline V gene encodes CDR1 SQVTM and CDR2 ANQGSEA. The junction had 10 bases not matched to a gene; V was cut back by 6 bases and J by 11 bases. The CDR3 extends over 12 amino acids. The variable domain in full, completed from reference TRBV29-1 and TRBJ1-1, reads SAVISQKPSRDICQRGTSLTIQCQVDSQVTMMFWYRQQPGQSLTLIATANQGSEATYESGFVIDKFPISRPNLTFSTLTVSNMSPEDSSIYLCSVRGQGHPAFFGQGTRLTVV.

CDR3: CSVAGTVNTEAFF. DNA of the CDR3: TGCAGCGTTGCCGGGACGGTGAACACTGAAGCTTTCTTT. The chain uses TRBV29-1 and TRBJ1-1; perhaps TRBD1 as D (5 bases). V was trimmed by 4 bases and J by 0 bases, leaving 9 bases between them. CDR1 is SQVTM, CDR2 ANQGSEA, per germline. The length of the CDR3 is 13 residues. Full variable domain (rest looked up from reference TRBV29-1 and TRBJ1-1): SAVISQKPSRDICQRGTSLTIQCQVDSQVTMMFWYRQQPGQSLTLIATANQGSEATYESGFVIDKFPISRPNLTFSTLTVSNMSPEDSSIYLCSVAGTVNTEAFFGQGTRLTVV.

In this sample, this clonotype turned up once. DNA for the CDR3: TGTGCCAGCAGCCAAACAGGGATGAACACTGAAGCTTTCTTT. Its translation: CASSQTGMNTEAFF. This chain uses TRBV25-1 with TRBJ1-1; a weak D match, TRBD1 (6 bases). Deletions cut 6 bases from V and 0 bases from J, with 11 bases between. There are 14 residues in the CDR3. CDR1 is MGHDK and CDR2 is SYGVNS in the germline V gene.

V usage is TRBV25-1 and J usage is TRBJ1-5, with 7 bases that match TRBD1. CDR1 and CDR2 (germline): MGHDK, SYGVNS. This CDR3 comprises 14 residues. V trimming: 8 bases; J trimming: 7 bases; junction bases outside the gene matches: 11. This CDR3 is CASGTRGEDQPQHF. CDR3 in DNA: TGTGCCAGCGGAACCAGGGGGGAAGACCAGCCCCAGCATTTT.

The CDR3 here is CASSLGTGEAFF. The CDR3 coding sequence is TGTGCCAGCAGCCTAGGGACAGGGGAAGCTTTCTTT. The chain uses TRBV3-1 and TRBJ1-1, with TRBD1 matching over 9 bases. The trim removed 4 bases at V and 8 bases at J, leaving 2 bases unmatched. Germline V gives CDR1 LGHDT, CDR2 YNNKEL (reference sequence). This CDR3 is 12 amino acids long.

The V and J genes are TRBV5-1 and TRBJ2-7, with 10 bases matching TRBD1. Germline CDR1 SGHRS, CDR2 YFSETQ. With 4 bases clipped from V and 0 bases from J, the junction kept 4 bases outside the gene matches. The CDR3 covers 15 residues. CDR3 amino acids: CASSPTGGPSYEQYF. The CDR3 nucleotides read TGCGCCAGCAGCCCGACAGGGGGCCCCTCCTACGAGCAGTACTTC.

V usage is TRBV29-1 and J usage is TRBJ1-1; D is undetermined. V lost 5 bases to trimming and J lost 2 bases, with 18 bases between them. The CDR3 has 15 residues. The germline CDR1 and CDR2 sequences are SQVTM and ANQGSEA. The CDR3 coding sequence is TGCAGCGTTCCCCGGTCGACGGCTTCCAACACTGAAGCTTTCTTT. As protein: CSVPRSTASNTEAFF.

The chain recombines TRBV7-3 with TRBJ2-3, with 9 bases identical to TRBD1. The CDR3 sequence is 16 residues long. V was clipped by 6 bases and J by 4 bases; unmatched bases: 11. Germline V gene sequence: CDR1 SGHTA, CDR2 FQGTGA. The CDR3 DNA reads as TGTGCCAGCAGTAAACGAGGGACAGGGAAAGCAGATACGCAGTATTTT. It specifies CASSKRGTGKADTQYF. Looking up the rest from reference TRBV7-3 and TRBJ2-3 gives the full variable domain: GAGVSQTPSNKVTEKGKYVELRCDPISGHTALYWYRQSLGQGPEFLIYFQGTGAADDSGLPNDRFFAVRPEGSVSTLKIQRTERGDSAVYLCASSKRGTGKADTQYFGPGTRLTVL.

The chain couples TRBV15 to TRBJ1-2; TRBD1 agrees at 7 bases. V gave up 1 base and J gave up 8 bases; unmatched junction bases: 4. The CDR3 has 13 amino acids. Germline CDR1 LNHNV, CDR2 YYDKDF (reference sequence). The CDR3 protein is CATSRGTGEGYTF. In DNA form, the CDR3 reads TGTGCCACCAGCAGAGGAACAGGGGAGGGCTACACCTTC.

This rearrangement joins TRBV12-3 or TRBV12-4 to TRBJ2-1; 7 bases line up with TRBD1. This CDR3 region has 14 residues. The ends lost 3 bases at V and 7 bases at J; junction bases unmatched: 6. CDR3: CASSFTRGKNEQFF. Here the CDR3 DNA reads TGTGCCAGCAGTTTCACCAGGGGGAAAAATGAGCAGTTCTTC.

This chain joins TRBV2 and TRBJ2-7, with 8 nucleotides matching TRBD2. Per the germline V gene, CDR1 is SNHLY and CDR2 is FYNNEI. The CDR3 is 15 residues long. The V gene end was trimmed by 5 bases and the J gene end by 6 bases; junction bases not matched to a gene: 12. CDR3 nucleotides: TGTGCCAGCAGTCGAGGGACTAGAGAAGGTGGCGAGCAGTACTTC. It yields the protein CASSRGTREGGEQYF.

The chain employs TRBV30 and TRBJ1-5, with a weak D call TRBD1 (6 bases). Between the trimmed V and J ends, which lost 4 bases and 4 bases, there was a span of 11 bases. This CDR3 has 13 amino acids. CDR1 is GTSNPN and CDR2 is SVGIG in the germline V gene (reference sequence). The CDR3 DNA sequence: TGTGCCTGGAACCGACAGGTAAATCAGCCCCAGCATTTT. Residues: CAWNRQVNQPQHF. Looking up the rest from reference TRBV30 and TRBJ1-5 gives the full variable domain: SQTIHQWPATLVQPVGSPLSLECTVEGTSNPNLYWYRQAAGRGLQLLFYSVGIGQISSEVPQNLSASRPQDRQFILSSKKLLLSDSGFYLCAWNRQVNQPQHFGDGTRLSIL.

The chain couples TRBV5-1 to TRBJ2-7; 9 bases align to TRBD1. The CDR3 is made up of 13 amino acids. Germline CDR1 reads SGHRS; CDR2 reads YFSETQ. J lost 5 bases, V lost 0 bases, and 0 bases had no gene match. CDR3 protein: CASSLGTGDEQYF. CDR3 coding DNA: TGCGCCAGCAGCTTGGGGACAGGGGACGAGCAGTACTTC.

The CDR3 spells CSARRNEQFF. Written as DNA, the CDR3 is TGCAGTGCTAGACGTAATGAGCAGTTCTTC. V usage is TRBV20-1 and J usage is TRBJ2-1; D is unclear. The CDR3 sequence is 10 residues long. Germline V gene data show CDR1 as DFQATT and CDR2 as SNEGSKA (reference sequence). Between the trimmed V and J ends, which lost 2 bases and 7 bases, there was a span of 3 bases.